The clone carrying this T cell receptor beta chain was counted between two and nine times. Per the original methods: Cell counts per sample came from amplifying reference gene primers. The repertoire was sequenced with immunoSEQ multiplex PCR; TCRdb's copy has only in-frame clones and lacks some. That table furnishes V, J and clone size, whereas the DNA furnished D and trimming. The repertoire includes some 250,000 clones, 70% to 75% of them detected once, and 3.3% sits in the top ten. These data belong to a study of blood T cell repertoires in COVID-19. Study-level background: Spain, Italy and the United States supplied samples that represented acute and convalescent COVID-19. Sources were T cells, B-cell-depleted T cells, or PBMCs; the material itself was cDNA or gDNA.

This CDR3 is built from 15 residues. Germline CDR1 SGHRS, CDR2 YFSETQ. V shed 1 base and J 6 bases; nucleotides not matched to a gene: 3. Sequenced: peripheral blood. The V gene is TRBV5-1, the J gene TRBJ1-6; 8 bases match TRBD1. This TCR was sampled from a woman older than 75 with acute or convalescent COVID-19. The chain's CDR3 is CASSLSTGGNSPLHF. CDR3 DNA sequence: TGCGCCAGCAGCTTGTCAACAGGGGGTAATTCACCCCTCCACTTT.